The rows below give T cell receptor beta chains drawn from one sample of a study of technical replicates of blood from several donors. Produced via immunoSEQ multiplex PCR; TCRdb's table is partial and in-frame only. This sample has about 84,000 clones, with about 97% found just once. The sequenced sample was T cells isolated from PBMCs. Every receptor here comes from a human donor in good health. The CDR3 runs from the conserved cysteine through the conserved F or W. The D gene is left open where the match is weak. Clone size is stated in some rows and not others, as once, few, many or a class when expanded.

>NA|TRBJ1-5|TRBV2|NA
CASSAGWGGNQPQHF
TGTGCCAGCAGTGCAGGTTGGGGCGGCAATCAGCCCCAGCATTTT
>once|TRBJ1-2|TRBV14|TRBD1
CASRPRDRGGGYTF
TGTGCCAGCAGACCCCGGGACAGGGGTGGAGGCTACACCTTC
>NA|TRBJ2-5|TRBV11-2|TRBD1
CASARGSRETQYF
TGTGCCAGCGCCAGGGGGAGCCGTGAGACCCAGTACTTC
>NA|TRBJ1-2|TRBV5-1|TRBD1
CASSLDPQGASNYGYTF
TGCGCCAGCAGCTTGGACCCTCAGGGGGCGTCCAACTATGGCTACACCTTC
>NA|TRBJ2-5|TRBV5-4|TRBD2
CASSLGGLGLQETQYF
TGTGCCAGCAGCTTGGGGGGACTAGGGTTACAAGAGACCCAGTACTTC
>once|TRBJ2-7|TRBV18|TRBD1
CASSPVTGSVYEQYF
TGTGCCAGCTCACCGGTGACAGGGTCCGTCTACGAGCAGTACTTC
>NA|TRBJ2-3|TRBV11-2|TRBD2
CASSLAAPGLLSTDTQYF
TGTGCCAGCAGCTTAGCAGCACCGGGACTACTCAGCACAGATACGCAGTATTTT
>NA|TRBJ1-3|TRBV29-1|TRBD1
CSAKRTGSGNTIYF
TGCAGCGCTAAAAGGACAGGGTCCGGAAACACCATATATTTT
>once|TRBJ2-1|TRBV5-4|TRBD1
CASSLTSTGPSYNEQFF
TGTGCCAGCAGCCTCACCTCGACAGGGCCATCCTACAATGAGCAGTTCTTC
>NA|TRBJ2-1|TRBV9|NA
CASSPDRTGSSYNEQFF
TGTGCCAGCAGCCCAGACAGGACTGGAAGTTCTTACAATGAGCAGTTCTTC
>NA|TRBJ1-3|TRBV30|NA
CAWSVGELSGNTIYF
TGTGCCTGGAGTGTAGGAGAACTCTCTGGAAACACCATATATTTT